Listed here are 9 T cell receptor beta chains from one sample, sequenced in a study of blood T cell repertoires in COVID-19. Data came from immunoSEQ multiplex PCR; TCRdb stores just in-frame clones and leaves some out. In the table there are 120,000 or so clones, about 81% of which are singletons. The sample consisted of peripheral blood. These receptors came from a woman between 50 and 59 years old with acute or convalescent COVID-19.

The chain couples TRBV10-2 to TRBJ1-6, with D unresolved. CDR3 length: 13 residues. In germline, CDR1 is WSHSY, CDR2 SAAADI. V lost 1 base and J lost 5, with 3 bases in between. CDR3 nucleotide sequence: TGCGCCAGCAGTGAGTACAATAATTCACCCCTCCACTTT. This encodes CASSEYNNSPLHF.

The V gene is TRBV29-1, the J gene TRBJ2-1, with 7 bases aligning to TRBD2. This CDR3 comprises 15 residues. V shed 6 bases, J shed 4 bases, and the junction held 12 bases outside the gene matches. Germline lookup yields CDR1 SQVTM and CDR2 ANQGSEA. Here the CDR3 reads CSVAASGGDYNEQFF. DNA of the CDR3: TGCAGCGTCGCCGCGTCGGGAGGAGATTACAATGAGCAGTTCTTC.

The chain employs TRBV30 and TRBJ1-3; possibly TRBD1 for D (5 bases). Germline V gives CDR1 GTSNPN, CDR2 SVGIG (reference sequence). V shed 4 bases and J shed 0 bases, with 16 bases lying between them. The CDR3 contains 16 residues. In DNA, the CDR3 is TGTGCCTGGACTAGACCCCGGGGGTCCTCTGGAAACACCATATATTTT. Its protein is CAWTRPRGSSGNTIYF. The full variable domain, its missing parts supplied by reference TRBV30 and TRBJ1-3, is SQTIHQWPATLVQPVGSPLSLECTVEGTSNPNLYWYRQAAGRGLQLLFYSVGIGQISSEVPQNLSASRPQDRQFILSSKKLLLSDSGFYLCAWTRPRGSSGNTIYFGEGSWLTVV.

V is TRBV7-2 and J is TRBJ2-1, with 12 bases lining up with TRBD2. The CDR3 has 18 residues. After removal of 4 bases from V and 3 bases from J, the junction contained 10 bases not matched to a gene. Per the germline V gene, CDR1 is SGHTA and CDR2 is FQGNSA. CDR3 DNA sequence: TGTGCCAGCAGCTCTCTATTCCTGACTAGCGGGAGCTACAATGAGCAGTTCTTC. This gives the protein CASSSLFLTSGSYNEQFF.

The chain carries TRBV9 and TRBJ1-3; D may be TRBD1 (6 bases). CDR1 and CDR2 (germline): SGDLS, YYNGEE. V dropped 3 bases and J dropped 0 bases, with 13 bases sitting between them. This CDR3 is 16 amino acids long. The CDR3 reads CASSDGGSSSGNTIYF. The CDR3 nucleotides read TGTGCCAGCAGCGATGGGGGCTCGAGCTCTGGAAACACCATATATTTT.

CDR3 in DNA: TGCGCCAGCAGCCAAAGCAGGCTAGCGGGAGGGCCACTTCATCCTGAGCAGTTCTTC. Its translation is CASSQSRLAGGPLHPEQFF. The chain is built from TRBV4-1 and TRBJ2-1, with 12 bases lining up with TRBD2. Losses at the gene ends were 2 bases for V and 9 bases for J; bases not matched to a gene: 17. Germline V CDR1 and CDR2: MGHRA, YSYEKL. The CDR3 has 19 residues.

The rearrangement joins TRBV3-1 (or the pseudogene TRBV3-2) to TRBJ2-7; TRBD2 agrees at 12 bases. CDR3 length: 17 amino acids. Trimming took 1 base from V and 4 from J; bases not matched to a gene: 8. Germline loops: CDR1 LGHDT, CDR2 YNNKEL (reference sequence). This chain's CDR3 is CASSQAGTSGPGYEQYF. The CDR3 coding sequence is TGTGCCAGCAGCCAAGCGGGGACTAGCGGGCCTGGGTACGAGCAGTACTTC.

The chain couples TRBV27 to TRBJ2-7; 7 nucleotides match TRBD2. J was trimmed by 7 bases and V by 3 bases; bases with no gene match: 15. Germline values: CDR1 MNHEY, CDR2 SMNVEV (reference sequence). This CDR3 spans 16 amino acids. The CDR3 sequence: CASSFSEGLPVGEQYF. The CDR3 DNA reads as TGTGCCAGCAGTTTCTCGGAGGGACTACCCGTGGGAGAGCAGTACTTC.

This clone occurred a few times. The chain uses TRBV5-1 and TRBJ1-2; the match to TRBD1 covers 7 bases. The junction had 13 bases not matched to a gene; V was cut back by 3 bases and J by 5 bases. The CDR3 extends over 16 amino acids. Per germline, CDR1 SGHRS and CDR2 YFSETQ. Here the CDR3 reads CASSSGQSPPVYGYTF. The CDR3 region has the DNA TGCGCCAGCAGCTCGGGACAGAGTCCCCCCGTTTATGGCTACACCTTC.